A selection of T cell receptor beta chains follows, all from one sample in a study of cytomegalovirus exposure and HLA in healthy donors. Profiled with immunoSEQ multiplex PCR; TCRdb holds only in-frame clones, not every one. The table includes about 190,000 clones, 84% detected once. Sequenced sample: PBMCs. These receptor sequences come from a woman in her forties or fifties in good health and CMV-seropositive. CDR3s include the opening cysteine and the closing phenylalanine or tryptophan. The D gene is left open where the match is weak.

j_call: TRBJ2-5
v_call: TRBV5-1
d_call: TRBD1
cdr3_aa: CASSLVGQGSETQYF

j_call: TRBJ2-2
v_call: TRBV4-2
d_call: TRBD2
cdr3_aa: CASSQGTSGGVGELFF

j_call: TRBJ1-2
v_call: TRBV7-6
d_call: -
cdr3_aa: CASSKTEITNYGYTF

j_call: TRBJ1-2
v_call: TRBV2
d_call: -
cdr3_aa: CASSDRGYGYTF

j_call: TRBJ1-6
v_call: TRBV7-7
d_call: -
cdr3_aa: CASSTRLDSPLHF

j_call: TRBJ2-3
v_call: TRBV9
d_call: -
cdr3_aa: CASSVATRDTQYF

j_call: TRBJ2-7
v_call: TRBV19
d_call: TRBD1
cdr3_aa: CASEFSQGVGQYF

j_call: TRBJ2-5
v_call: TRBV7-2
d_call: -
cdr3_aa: CASSLAATGQETQYF

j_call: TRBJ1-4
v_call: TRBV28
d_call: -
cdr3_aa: CASDTGDSNEKLFF

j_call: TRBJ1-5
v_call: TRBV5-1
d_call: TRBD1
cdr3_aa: CASSLETGDGQPQHF

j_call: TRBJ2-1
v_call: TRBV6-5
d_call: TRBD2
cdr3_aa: CASSPLSGGNEQFF

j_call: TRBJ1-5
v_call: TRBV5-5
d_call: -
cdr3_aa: CASSQTRGQPQHF

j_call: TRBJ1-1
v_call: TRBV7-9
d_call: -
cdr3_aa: CSSSLGGGRGEAFF

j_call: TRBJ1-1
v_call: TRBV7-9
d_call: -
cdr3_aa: CASSLVIFRQLGPNTEAFF

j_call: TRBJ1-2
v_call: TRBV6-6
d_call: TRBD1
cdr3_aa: CASRWDRGTYGYTF

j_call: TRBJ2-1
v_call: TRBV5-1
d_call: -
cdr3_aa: CASSLEQGRFYEQFF

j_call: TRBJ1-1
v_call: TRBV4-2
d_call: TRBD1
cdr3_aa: CASSPRGRDTEAFF

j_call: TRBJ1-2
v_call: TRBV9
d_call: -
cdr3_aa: CASSVVDFYGYTF

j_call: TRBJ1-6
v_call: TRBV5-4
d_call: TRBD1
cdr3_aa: CASSLELGTGGSPLHF

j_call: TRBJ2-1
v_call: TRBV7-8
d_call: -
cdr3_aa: CASSLALTGFINEQFF

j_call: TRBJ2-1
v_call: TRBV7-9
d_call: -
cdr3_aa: CASSPPPDSDRRNEQFF

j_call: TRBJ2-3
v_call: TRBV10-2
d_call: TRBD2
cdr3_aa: CASSESTSTSGGADTQYF

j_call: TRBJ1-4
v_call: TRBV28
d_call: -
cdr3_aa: CASSLWGRSNEKLFF

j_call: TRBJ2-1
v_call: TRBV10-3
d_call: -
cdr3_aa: CAISELAGKYNEQFF

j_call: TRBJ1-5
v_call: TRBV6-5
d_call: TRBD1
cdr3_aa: CASRDREGNQPQHF

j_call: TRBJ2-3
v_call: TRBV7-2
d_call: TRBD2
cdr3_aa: CASSRGASGEYTQYF

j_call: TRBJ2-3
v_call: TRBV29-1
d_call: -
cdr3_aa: CSVRTAKLLTDTQYF

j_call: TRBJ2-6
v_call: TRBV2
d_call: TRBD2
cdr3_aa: CASSAGGGAGGANVLTF

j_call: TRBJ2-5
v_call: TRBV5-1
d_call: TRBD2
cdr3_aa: CASGSAGKETQYF

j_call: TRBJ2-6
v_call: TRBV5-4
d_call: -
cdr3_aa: CASSQDIERSGANVLTF

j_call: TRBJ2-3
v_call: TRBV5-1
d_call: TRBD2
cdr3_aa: CASSPFGLAGTDTQYF

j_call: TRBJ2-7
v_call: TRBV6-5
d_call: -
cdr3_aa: CANRSQAYEQYF

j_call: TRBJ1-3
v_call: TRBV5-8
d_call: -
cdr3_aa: CASSGGQLSTGNTIYF

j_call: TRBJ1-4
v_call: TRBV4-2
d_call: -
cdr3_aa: CASSQDGSRPNEKLFF

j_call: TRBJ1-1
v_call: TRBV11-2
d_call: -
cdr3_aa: CASSLNRDTEAFF

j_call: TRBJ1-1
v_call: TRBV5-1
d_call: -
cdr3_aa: CASSDAGVSNTEAFF

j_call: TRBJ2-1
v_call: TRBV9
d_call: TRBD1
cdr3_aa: CASSVTGGNEQFF

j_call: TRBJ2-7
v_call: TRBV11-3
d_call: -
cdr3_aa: CASSLQGRIGEQYF

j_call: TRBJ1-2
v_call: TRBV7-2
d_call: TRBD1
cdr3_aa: CASSLGQGGYGYTF

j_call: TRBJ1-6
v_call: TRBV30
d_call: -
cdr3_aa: CAWSDDSGSPLHF

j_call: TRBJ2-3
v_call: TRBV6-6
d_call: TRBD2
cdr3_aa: CASRTPSGGASDTQYF

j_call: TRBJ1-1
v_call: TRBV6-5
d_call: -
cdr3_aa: CASSTPTGEAFF

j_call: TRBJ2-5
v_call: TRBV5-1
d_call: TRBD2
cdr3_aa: CASSLTTSGGLETQYF

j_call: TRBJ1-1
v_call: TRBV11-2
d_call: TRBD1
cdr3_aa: CASSMTGGYFGGNTEAFF

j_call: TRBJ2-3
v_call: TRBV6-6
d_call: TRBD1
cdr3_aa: CASSVQTGFGDTQYF